This entry lists 23 T cell receptor beta chains sequenced from one sample in a study of T cells in Graves' hyperthyroidism and ophthalmopathy. Amplification of TCR beta CDR3 regions used RNA as the template. A first-round RT-PCR of the TCR CDR3 used the HTBI primer set. TCRdb reanalysed the multiplex PCR reads using MiXCR and keeps one entry per CDR3 protein. Here the sample spans roughly 290,000 distinct CDR3 sequences, over 15% being singletons. What was sequenced was blood. The receptors shown here come from a woman in her sixties or seventies with Graves' ophthalmopathy.

Concerning this clonotype itself: This may come from a read error, since a much larger clone is one base off. V is TRBV27 and J is TRBJ2-2; D remains ambiguous. CDR1 MNHEY and CDR2 SMNVEV come from the germline V gene (reference sequence). V shed 4 bases and J shed 4 bases, with 4 bases lying between them. The CDR3 loop spans 12 amino acids. CDR3 region: CASSYITGELFF. The CDR3 DNA sequence: TGTGCCAGCAGTTACATCACCGGGGAGCTGTTTTTT.

V usage is TRBV20-1 and J usage is TRBJ2-3; no firm D call. Germline loops: CDR1 DFQATT, CDR2 SNEGSKA (reference sequence). The V end lost 3 bases, the J end lost 2 bases, and 15 bases lay between the germline ends. This CDR3 contains 15 residues. CDR3 DNA: TGCAGTGCTAGCACTACGACTGATGTCACAGATACGCAGTATTTT. It specifies CSASTTTDVTDTQYF.

This clonotype has only a few counts. V is TRBV10-2 and J is TRBJ1-1; D call uncertain. V was shortened by 2 bases and J by 4 bases, with 2 bases between the two germline ends. Germline V gives CDR1 WSHSY, CDR2 SAAADI. The length of the CDR3 is 11 residues. DNA for the CDR3: TGCGCCAGCAGTGAGGGCACTGAAGCTTTCTTT. Translating it yields CASSEGTEAFF.

This sequence joins TRBV12-3 or TRBV12-4 and TRBJ1-1, with 8 bases aligning to TRBD1. The CDR3 consists of 13 residues. V trimming: 6 bases; J trimming: 11 bases; junction bases outside the gene matches: 11. DNA of the CDR3: TGTGCCAGCAGCCAAGACTTGGACAGGGCTGCTTTCTTT. This codes for CASSQDLDRAAFF.

This clonotype came up many times. The chain employs TRBV27 and TRBJ2-7, with 7 bases that match TRBD2. There are 15 residues in the CDR3. CDR1 MNHEY and CDR2 SMNVEV come from the germline V gene (reference sequence). V shed 3 bases and J 7 bases; nucleotides not matched to a gene: 12. CDR3 in amino acids: CASSFRTRSLGEQYF. The CDR3 nucleotides read TGTGCCAGCAGTTTTCGGACTAGATCCCTGGGGGAGCAGTACTTC.

The chain combines TRBV4-3 with TRBJ2-3; 11 bases are a match to TRBD1. The CDR3 consists of 15 residues. Losses at the gene ends were 4 bases for V and 4 bases for J; bases not matched to a gene: 4. Germline V gene sequence: CDR1 LGHNA, CDR2 YSLEER. The CDR3 nucleotides read TGCGCCAGCAGCCTCGGACAGGGGGCGGCAGATACGCAGTATTTT. It yields the protein CASSLGQGAADTQYF.

A few counts support this clonotype. The chain employs TRBV19 and TRBJ2-1, with a tentative D call TRBD2 (6 bases). Trimming removed 7 bases from V and 3 bases from J, with 16 bases in between. This CDR3 comprises 15 residues. CDR1 is LNHDA and CDR2 is SQIVND in the germline V gene (reference sequence). CDR3 protein: CASKKLAAIYNEQFF. The DNA for the CDR3 is TGTGCCAGTAAGAAGTTAGCGGCCATCTACAATGAGCAGTTCTTC. The full variable domain, rest sourced from reference TRBV19 and TRBJ2-1, is DGGITQSPKYLFRKEGQNVTLSCEQNLNHDAMYWYRQDPGQGLRLIYYSQIVNDFQKGDIAEGYSVSREKKESFPLTVTSAQKNPTAFYLCASKKLAAIYNEQFFGPGTRLTVL.

The rearrangement joins TRBV3-1 to TRBJ2-7; no reliable D call. V was trimmed by 0 bases and J by 4 bases, leaving 10 bases between them. This CDR3 contains 14 residues. Germline CDR1 is LGHDT and CDR2 is YNNKEL (reference sequence). The CDR3 loop is CASSQETRLYEQYF. CDR3 DNA sequence: TGTGCCAGCAGCCAAGAGACAAGACTGTACGAGCAGTACTTC.

There are a few counts of this clonotype. The chain employs TRBV5-1 and TRBJ2-7, with 7 bases aligning to TRBD2. CDR1 and CDR2 (germline): SGHRS, YFSETQ. V gave up 1 base and J gave up 0 bases; unmatched junction bases: 4. The CDR3 has 15 amino acids. The CDR3 loop reads CASSLLAELSYEQYF. In DNA form, the CDR3 reads TGCGCCAGCAGCTTGCTAGCGGAACTCTCCTACGAGCAGTACTTC. The full variable domain, rest sourced from reference TRBV5-1 and TRBJ2-7, is KAGVTQTPRYLIKTRGQQVTLSCSPISGHRSVSWYQQTPGQGLQFLFEYFSETQRNKGNFPGRFSGRQFSNSRSEMNVSTLELGDSALYLCASSLLAELSYEQYFGPGTRLTVT.

The table lists this clonotype with many counts. The chain combines TRBV18 with TRBJ1-2; D is uncertain. The CDR3 runs 14 residues. V lost 3 bases to trimming and J lost 2 bases, with 10 bases between them. CDR1 is KGHSH and CDR2 is LQKENI in the germline V gene. DNA for the CDR3: TGTGCCAGCTCACCGTACTTTGAAAACTATGGCTACACCTTC. Its translation is CASSPYFENYGYTF.

This clonotype was seen at least ten times. The chain has TRBV11-2 and TRBJ1-4; 7 bases match TRBD1. The V gene's germline CDR1 is SGHAT and CDR2 FQNNGV. The V gene end was trimmed by 1 base and the J gene end by 8 bases; junction bases not matched to a gene: 7. The CDR3 is made up of 15 amino acids. CDR3 loop: CASSLVTGAQEKLFF. CDR3 bases: TGTGCCAGCAGCTTAGTTACAGGGGCTCAGGAAAAACTGTTTTTT.

This chain links TRBV27 with TRBJ2-2; 7 nucleotides agree with TRBD1. CDR1 MNHEY and CDR2 SMNVEV come from the germline V gene (reference sequence). V trimming: 5 bases; J trimming: 2 bases; junction bases outside the gene matches: 5. The CDR3 runs 15 residues. The chain's CDR3 is CASSQYRGNTGELFF. In DNA, the CDR3 is TGTGCCAGCAGTCAATACAGGGGCAACACCGGGGAGCTGTTTTTT.

This clonotype was seen ten or more times. The chain is built from TRBV3-1 and TRBJ2-7; D is possibly TRBD1 (6 bases). The germline V and J ends were trimmed by 1 base and 3 bases, with 13 bases remaining between them. The V gene's germline CDR1 is LGHDT and CDR2 YNNKEL (reference sequence). This CDR3 has 15 amino acids. The CDR3 DNA reads TGTGCCAGCAGCCAAGGGGCAGGGGTCCTCTACGAGCAGTACTTC. It specifies CASSQGAGVLYEQYF.

This clonotype was seen many times. This chain connects TRBV29-1 to TRBJ2-3; 7 bases match TRBD1. V shed 1 base and J 1 base; nucleotides not matched to a gene: 11. The V gene's germline CDR1 is SQVTM and CDR2 ANQGSEA. The CDR3 contains 17 residues. Written as DNA, the CDR3 is TGCAGCGTTGAAGGGTGGACAGGAAAAGGGGGCACAGATACGCAGTATTTT. It specifies CSVEGWTGKGGTDTQYF.

This sequence joins TRBV4-3 and TRBJ1-2, with D possibly being TRBD1 (5 bases). The CDR3 has 17 residues. The V gene lost 0 bases and the J gene lost 6 bases, with 20 bases spanning the gap. The V gene's germline CDR1 is LGHNA and CDR2 YSLEER. In DNA form, the CDR3 reads TGCGCCAGCAGCCAAGATCGTGGAACAGGAGGCCACGATGGCTACACCTTC. Protein product: CASSQDRGTGGHDGYTF.

As concerns this clonotype: Germline is not matched at one junction end, which may reflect a read error. This rearrangement joins TRBV7-3 to TRBJ1-4; TRBD1 might be the D (6 bases). Germline assignment: CDR1 SGHTA and CDR2 FQGTGA. CDR3 length: 15 residues. CDR3 amino acids: CASSTTGTLDEKLFF. DNA of the CDR3: TGCGCCAGCAGCACCACAGGGACCCTGGATGAAAAACTGTTTTTT.

A few counts support this clonotype. Just one base apart from a much larger clone, this may be a read error. V gene TRBV3-1 combines with J gene TRBJ2-1; 7 nucleotides agree with TRBD2. CDR1 LGHDT and CDR2 YNNKEL come from the germline V gene (reference sequence). CDR3 length equals 16 residues. CDR3 residues: CVSSQVLRSGVNEQFF. The CDR3 coding sequence is TGTGTCAGCAGCCAAGTCTTGCGGAGCGGGGTTAATGAGCAGTTCTTC.

Many counts were recorded for this clonotype. The chain recombines TRBV7-2 with TRBJ1-1, with D maybe TRBD1 (5 bases). V lost 5 bases and J 8 bases, leaving 21 bases between the germline ends. CDR3 size: 15 residues. CDR1 and CDR2 (germline): SGHTA, FQGNSA. CDR3 nucleotide sequence: TGTGCCAGCAGCCCGTCCCGAACGGGACTGTACGAAGCTTTCTTT. Translating gives CASSPSRTGLYEAFF.

This clonotype has at least ten counts. The chain has TRBV5-1 and TRBJ1-6, with 8 bases identical to TRBD1. The CDR3 is 15 residues long. V shed 0 bases and J 9 bases; nucleotides not matched to a gene: 5. Germline CDR1 reads SGHRS; CDR2 reads YFSETQ. CDR3 DNA sequence: TGCGCCAGCAGCTTGGGGGCAGGGGGCGGTTCACCCCTCCACTTT. Protein: CASSLGAGGGSPLHF.

This clonotype has a handful of counts. V is TRBV4-3 and J is TRBJ2-2; D is unclear. The germline V gene has CDR1 LGHNA and CDR2 YSLEER. CDR3 length: 16 amino acids. Trimming pared 5 bases from V and 5 bases from J, leaving 18 bases between. The CDR3: CASSGKIFGRTGELFF. The DNA for the CDR3 is TGCGCCAGCAGCGGCAAAATTTTCGGGCGGACCGGGGAGCTGTTTTTT.

At least ten counts were recorded for this clonotype. The V and J genes are TRBV4-2 and TRBJ1-1; D uncertain. CDR3 length: 17 amino acids. V dropped 1 base and J dropped 0 bases, with 15 bases sitting between them. Germline loops: CDR1 LGHNA, CDR2 YNFKEQ. Here the CDR3 DNA reads TGTGCCAGCAGCCAAGTTCCGGGTAGAGGCATGAACACTGAAGCTTTCTTT. Protein product: CASSQVPGRGMNTEAFF.

This clonotype was counted ten times or more. The gene calls are TRBV5-1 and TRBJ2-2; maybe TRBD1 (5 bases). Between the trimmed V and J ends, which lost 0 bases and 0 bases, there was a span of 6 bases. The CDR3 is 15 amino acids. Germline-derived CDR1 and CDR2 are SGHRS and YFSETQ. The CDR3 spells CASSLGQSNTGELFF. The DNA for the CDR3 is TGCGCCAGCAGCTTGGGACAGTCGAACACCGGGGAGCTGTTTTTT.

This clonotype has at least ten counts. J is TRBJ2-5 and V is TRBV4-1, with D unresolved. This CDR3 contains 13 residues. V shed 2 bases and J shed 2 bases, with 6 bases lying between them. Germline CDR1 is MGHRA and CDR2 is YSYEKL. CDR3 sequence: CASSQWLQETQYF. CDR3 nucleotides: TGCGCCAGCAGCCAATGGTTGCAAGAGACCCAGTACTTC.